This TCR beta chain was identified in a study of cytomegalovirus exposure and HLA in healthy donors. Study-wide results and limits: Donors belonging to an Asian-associated ancestry cluster reportedly showed fewer N-insertions in productive TCRs than the roughly 700-donor mean, according to what a later analysis found.

Researchers ran the PCR with 60 Vbeta and 13 Jbeta primers. Per the original methods: Later, an analysis found about 77 million unique TCR beta chains, and around 10 million of these were shared. Here immunoSEQ multiplex PCR was the method, and the copy in TCRdb shows in-frame clones only, minus some. D and trimming were read from the DNA, whereas the V and J calls and clone size are those reported in that table. The sample has 130,000 to 150,000 clones; around 78% are singletons. As to this clone: Its antigen remains unknown.

The germline V gene has CDR1 SGHNT and CDR2 YYREEE (reference sequence). This CDR3 has 13 residues. The V end lost 4 bases, the J end lost 0 bases, and 8 bases lay between the germline ends. Healthy bone marrow donors made up the cohort. Unrecorded immune exposures were likely, despite nominal health at sampling. The sequencing sample was made of PBMCs. This TCR derives from a man aged 40-50 years in good health and CMV-seropositive. The J gene is TRBJ2-7, the V gene TRBV5-4; D might be TRBD2 (6 bases). CDR3 coding DNA: TGTGCCAGCAGCCCGGACTACTCCTACGAGCAGTACTTC. This encodes CASSPDYSYEQYF.